This T cell receptor beta chain appears in the sequencing data of a study of blood T cell repertoires in COVID-19. Study at large: Some COVID-19 samples were acute and others convalescent; all came from the United States, Italy and Spain. PBMCs, B-cell-depleted T cells, or T cells provided the cDNA or gDNA that made up the material.

This clone has just a few counts. In the authors' workflow: Reference gene primer amplification yielded estimated nucleated cell counts. Using immunoSEQ multiplex PCR, the repertoire was profiled, and TCRdb retains in-frame clones only, with some absent. The V and J calls and the clone size are those of that table, but D and trimming were determined from the DNA. The sample includes about 160,000 clones, more than 60% of them seen just once. The CDR3 sequence is 13 residues long. The germline CDR1 and CDR2 sequences are SNHLY and FYNNEI. The trim removed 4 bases at V and 6 bases at J, leaving 2 bases unmatched.

The source material was peripheral blood. The sequence was obtained from a man aged 55-75 years with acute or convalescent COVID-19. This chain connects TRBV2 to TRBJ2-1; 8 bases fit TRBD2. CDR3 region: CASSGRGVNEQFF. CDR3 coding DNA: TGTGCCAGCAGTGGGCGGGGGGTCAATGAGCAGTTCTTC.